These T cell receptor beta chains were read from a single sample in a study of CDR3 diversity in severe acne. TCRdb redid the calling of the PCR reads with MiXCR, one entry per CDR3 protein. This sample yields around 100,000 distinct CDR3 sequences, of which 51% are seen a single time; around 12% belongs to the top ten. Material: blood. All receptors derive from a male donor with acne. Both conserved end residues are part of each CDR3. The order of the fields is clone size, D gene, J gene, V gene, CDR3 protein, CDR3 DNA. D genes are given only for firm matches. Clone size appears in some rows only: once, few, many, or a class for an expanded clone.

clone_size: many; d_call: .; j_call: TRBJ1-3; v_call: TRBV7-9; cdr3_aa: CASSLSYPSGNTIYF; cdr3_nt: TGTGCCAGCAGCTTAAGTTATCCCTCTGGAAACACCATATATTTT
clone_size: .; d_call: .; j_call: TRBJ2-3; v_call: TRBV25-1; cdr3_aa: CASSEPLGRDPTDTQYF; cdr3_nt: TGTGCCAGCAGTGAGCCTCTGGGGCGGGACCCCACAGATACGCAGTATTTT
clone_size: many; d_call: .; j_call: TRBJ1-2; v_call: TRBV12-3/TRBV12-4; cdr3_aa: CASSLFPLGYTF; cdr3_nt: TGTGCCAGCAGTTTATTTCCCCTTGGCTACACCTTC
clone_size: many; d_call: .; j_call: TRBJ2-3; v_call: TRBV12-3/TRBV12-4; cdr3_aa: CASSLVGDSTDTQYF; cdr3_nt: TGTGCCAGCAGTTTAGTTGGGGACAGCACAGATACGCAGTATTTT
clone_size: few; d_call: .; j_call: TRBJ1-2; v_call: TRBV29-1; cdr3_aa: CSVVGGGHYGYTF; cdr3_nt: TGCAGCGTTGTGGGGGGGGGGCACTATGGCTACACCTTC
clone_size: many; d_call: .; j_call: TRBJ2-3; v_call: TRBV12-3/TRBV12-4; cdr3_aa: CASSFLASPPTQYF; cdr3_nt: TGTGCCAGCAGTTTCTTGGCTAGCCCCCCTACGCAGTATTTT
clone_size: few; d_call: TRBD1; j_call: TRBJ1-2; v_call: TRBV11-2; cdr3_aa: CASSSGRGSDGYTF; cdr3_nt: TGTGCCAGCAGCTCCGGCAGGGGGAGCGATGGCTACACCTTC
clone_size: .; d_call: TRBD2; j_call: TRBJ2-1; v_call: TRBV10-3; cdr3_aa: CAISERLAGSYNEQFF; cdr3_nt: TGTGCCATCAGTGAGAGACTAGCGGGCTCCTACAATGAGCAGTTCTTC
clone_size: once; d_call: TRBD1; j_call: TRBJ1-2; v_call: TRBV10-3; cdr3_aa: CATATGDYGYTF; cdr3_nt: TGTGCCACCGCAACAGGGGACTATGGCTACACCTTC
clone_size: .; d_call: TRBD2; j_call: TRBJ2-3; v_call: TRBV25-1; cdr3_aa: CASSGRGLAGGTDTQYF; cdr3_nt: TGTGCCAGCAGTGGTAGGGGACTAGCGGGAGGCACAGATACGCAGTATTTT
clone_size: .; d_call: .; j_call: TRBJ2-5; v_call: TRBV12-3/TRBV12-4; cdr3_aa: CASSSSGGWETQYF; cdr3_nt: TGTGCCAGCAGTTCTTCCGGAGGGTGGGAGACCCAGTACTTC
clone_size: .; d_call: .; j_call: TRBJ1-2; v_call: TRBV29-1; cdr3_aa: CSVEPLGGDQGYTF; cdr3_nt: TGCAGCGTTGAACCGCTAGGGGGGGACCAGGGCTACACCTTC
clone_size: .; d_call: .; j_call: TRBJ2-5; v_call: TRBV7-8; cdr3_aa: CASSLSGARVGETQYF; cdr3_nt: TGTGCCAGCAGCTTATCAGGGGCGAGGGTAGGAGAGACCCAGTACTTC
clone_size: many; d_call: .; j_call: TRBJ1-6; v_call: TRBV19; cdr3_aa: CASSSGPLLNSPLHF; cdr3_nt: TGTGCCAGTAGTAGTGGTCCTCTACTTAATTCACCCCTCCACTTT
clone_size: .; d_call: .; j_call: TRBJ2-1; v_call: TRBV20-1; cdr3_aa: CSAPDYSNEQFF; cdr3_nt: TGCAGTGCTCCAGACTACAGCAATGAGCAGTTCTTC
clone_size: .; d_call: TRBD1; j_call: TRBJ2-6; v_call: TRBV24-1; cdr3_aa: CATSDGTGISGANVLTF; cdr3_nt: TGTGCCACCAGTGATGGGACAGGAATCTCTGGGGCCAACGTCCTGACTTTC
clone_size: few; d_call: .; j_call: TRBJ1-5; v_call: TRBV6-2/TRBV6-3; cdr3_aa: CASGFSIYNQPQHF; cdr3_nt: TGTGCCAGCGGCTTTTCCATATACAATCAGCCCCAGCATTTT
clone_size: .; d_call: .; j_call: TRBJ2-1; v_call: TRBV19; cdr3_aa: CASSISPGGEEVF; cdr3_nt: TGTGCCAGTAGTATCTCCCCTGGAGGGGAAGAGGTCTTC
clone_size: .; d_call: .; j_call: TRBJ1-2; v_call: TRBV20-1; cdr3_aa: CSASPGITGHGYTF; cdr3_nt: TGCAGTGCTAGTCCCGGGATAACAGGCCATGGCTACACCTTC